The 3 T cell receptor beta chains listed next were all sequenced from one sample in a study of vaccination effects on CD4 cells after COVID-19. CD4+ T cells specific for antigen were expanded with viral peptide pools by the ViraFEST assay before sequencing. When around 10 days of culture had elapsed, CD4+ T cells were isolated. The healthy vaccine recipients, who had no prior SARS-CoV-2 infection, showed negative nucleocapsid antibodies. Their specific antigens are unknown. Sequencing was performed with immunoSEQ multiplex PCR; in TCRdb, only in-frame clones are kept and a portion is missing. The sample includes 20,000 to 25,000 clones, 65% to 80% of them seen just once. Sequences were derived from CD4+ T cells from PBMCs cultured with HCoV-NL63 spike peptides, sampled before COVID-19 vaccination. The receptors were sampled from a human donor who received a COVID-19 vaccine.

The CDR3 DNA reads as TGTGCCAGCTCAGCCGACAGGGGGCGCGAAGCTTTCTTT. It is translated as CASSADRGREAFF. The chain joins TRBV18 to TRBJ1-1; 10 bases are a match to TRBD1. The V gene end was trimmed by 5 bases and the J gene end by 8 bases; junction bases not matched to a gene: 5. The CDR3 sequence is 13 residues long. Germline V lookup: CDR1 KGHSH, CDR2 LQKENI. Using reference TRBV18 and TRBJ1-1 for the parts outside the CDR3, the full variable domain is NAGVMQNPRHLVRRRGQEARLRCSPMKGHSHVYWYRQLPEEGLKFMVYLQKENIIDESGMPKERFSAEFPKEGPSILRIQQVVRGDSAAYFCASSADRGREAFFGQGTRLTVV.

The CDR3 bases are TGTGCCAGCAGCCCCAGCGGGCCCTACGAGCAGTACTTC. It specifies CASSPSGPYEQYF. The J gene is TRBJ2-7, the V gene TRBV12-3 or TRBV12-4; D is possibly TRBD2 (6 bases). The CDR3 consists of 13 residues. V lost 6 bases and J 2 bases, leaving 11 bases between the germline ends.

This clone was found a few times. The chain employs TRBV3-1 (or the pseudogene TRBV3-2) and TRBJ2-1, with a weak D call TRBD2 (5 bases). The germline gives CDR1 LGHDT, CDR2 YNNKEL (reference sequence). This CDR3 is 13 amino acids long. V lost 3 bases to trimming and J lost 10 bases, with 13 bases between them. The CDR3 protein is CASSQNGGGEQFF. The CDR3 DNA sequence: TGTGCCAGCAGCCAGAATGGCGGCGGGGAGCAGTTCTTC.